The T cell receptor (beta chain) described here comes from a study of T cell changes during pregnancy in multiple sclerosis. The CDR3 extends over 12 amino acids. Germline CDR1 reads MNHNS; CDR2 reads SASEGT. Trimming at V came to 4 bases and at J to 12 bases, leaving 4 bases not matched to a gene. Assay used: immunoSEQ multiplex PCR; TCRdb lists only in-frame clones, some missing. Of some 64,000 clones in the sample, around 90% were seen once. Specimen: peripheral blood, collected in the first trimester of pregnancy. The chain combines TRBV6-1 with TRBJ2-1; 9 nucleotides match TRBD1. This receptor was identified in a female donor with multiple sclerosis, enrolled in a pregnancy study. CDR3 nucleotide sequence: TGTGCCAGCAGTGTGGACAGGGGCCCGCAGTTCTTC. It codes for CASSVDRGPQFF.